The clone carrying this TCR beta chain was seen repeatedly, ten times or more. As yet, its antigen is unknown. From RNA transcripts, TCR beta CDR3 regions were amplified. TCR CDR3 regions were first amplified by RT-PCR with HTBI primers. From the multiplex PCR reads, TCRdb called clonotypes with MiXCR, one entry per CDR3 protein. Of around 700,000 distinct CDR3 sequences listed, just over 35% were seen once; the top ten hold roughly 31%. The CDR3 totals 15 residues. The ends were cut back, 2 bases at V and 6 bases at J, with 11 bases in the middle. Stable Graves' hyperthyroidism denoted no ophthalmopathy progression over 18 months. The sample belongs to a study of T cells in Graves' hyperthyroidism and ophthalmopathy. Study-wide results and caveats: Most clonotypes expanded in the thyroid (above 0.001) were also present in blood.

This sequence joins TRBV12-3 or TRBV12-4 and TRBJ1-6; D is ambiguous. This clonotype was sampled from a woman aged 40-49 years with Graves' hyperthyroidism. Sequenced material: blood. The CDR3 nucleotides are TGTGCCAGCAGTTTACAAAGAGGATTTAATTCACCCCTCCACTTT. Its translation: CASSLQRGFNSPLHF.